What follows are 17 T cell receptor beta chains derived from one specimen sequenced in a study of blood T cell repertoires in COVID-19. The data were produced by immunoSEQ multiplex PCR, yet TCRdb's version contains in-frame clones alone and is incomplete. The sample lists hundreds of thousands of clones, around 83% occurring once. The sequenced sample consisted of PBMCs or T cells enriched from blood (not recorded which). The receptors come from a woman between 35 and 50 years old who had recovered from COVID-19.

V is TRBV6-5 and J is TRBJ1-2, with 9 bases matching TRBD1. The length of the CDR3 is 16 residues. Germline V gene sequence: CDR1 MNHEY, CDR2 SVGAGI. After removal of 0 bases from V and 4 bases from J, the junction contained 6 bases not matched to a gene. The CDR3 nucleotides read TGTGCCAGCAGTTACTCCGGGACAGGGAGAGGCTATGGCTACACCTTC. Protein: CASSYSGTGRGYGYTF.

V usage is TRBV18 and J usage is TRBJ2-2; 8 positions match TRBD1. Germline V gene data show CDR1 as KGHSH and CDR2 as LQKENI. J was trimmed by 0 bases and V by 3 bases; bases with no gene match: 3. The CDR3 runs 16 residues. The CDR3 DNA reads TGTGCCAGCTCACCGGTACAGGGGGCGAACACCGGGGAGCTGTTTTTT. Its translation: CASSPVQGANTGELFF. The full variable domain, rest sourced from reference TRBV18 and TRBJ2-2, is NAGVMQNPRHLVRRRGQEARLRCSPMKGHSHVYWYRQLPEEGLKFMVYLQKENIIDESGMPKERFSAEFPKEGPSILRIQQVVRGDSAAYFCASSPVQGANTGELFFGEGSRLTVL.

The gene calls are TRBV6-2 or TRBV6-3 and TRBJ2-3; 9 nucleotides line up with TRBD2. The germline gives CDR1 MNHEY, CDR2 SVGEGT. V gave up 6 bases and J gave up 2 bases; unmatched junction bases: 12. This CDR3 has 17 amino acids. The CDR3 DNA reads TGTGCCAGCAGCGAAGGGGGGGCTAGCGGGATCACAGATACGCAGTATTTT. This encodes CASSEGGASGITDTQYF.

The V gene is TRBV7-9, the J gene TRBJ1-2; D unclear. Trimming cost V 6 bases and J 8 bases, with 16 bases left between them. This CDR3 is 13 amino acids long. Germline V gene sequence: CDR1 SEHNR, CDR2 FQNEAQ (reference sequence). The CDR3 loop is CASSPGITGGYTF. DNA for the CDR3: TGTGCCAGCAGTCCTGGGATTACGGGAGGCTACACCTTC.

This clone was recorded a few times. The V and J genes are TRBV28 and TRBJ1-2, with 8 nucleotides matching TRBD1. This CDR3 comprises 16 residues. Losses at the gene ends were 6 bases for V and 6 bases for J; bases not matched to a gene: 15. The germline V gene encodes CDR1 MDHEN and CDR2 SYDVKM. The CDR3 nucleotides are TGTGCCAGCAGACCACGACAGGGGACTTCCAATGATGGCTACACCTTC. It specifies CASRPRQGTSNDGYTF.

V usage is TRBV14 and J usage is TRBJ2-7; D not resolved. Germline CDR1 is SGHDN and CDR2 is FVKESK. The CDR3 runs to 16 residues. V shed 1 base and J shed 7 bases, with 20 bases lying between them. The CDR3 DNA follows: TGTGCCAGCAGCCAAGGCGGTGGTCAAGGATACCGTGAGCAGTACTTC. Its translation: CASSQGGGQGYREQYF.

The chain has TRBV30 and TRBJ2-3; 14 bases are shared with TRBD2. There are 14 residues in the CDR3. After removal of 5 bases from V and 5 bases from J, the junction contained 3 bases not matched to a gene. The germline V gene encodes CDR1 GTSNPN and CDR2 SVGIG (reference sequence). The CDR3: CAWRLAGGRDTQYF. The CDR3 region has the DNA TGTGCCTGGCGACTAGCGGGAGGGAGAGATACGCAGTATTTT.

The chain has TRBV2 and TRBJ2-3; 8 positions match TRBD1. J lost 1 base, V lost 6 bases, and 6 bases had no gene match. Germline V gene data show CDR1 as SNHLY and CDR2 as FYNNEI. The CDR3 loop spans 15 amino acids. CDR3 sequence reads: CASRPGQGGTDTQYF. For the CDR3, the DNA is TGTGCCAGCAGACCCGGACAGGGTGGCACAGATACGCAGTATTTT.

This sequence joins TRBV30 and TRBJ2-1; 12 bases agree with TRBD2. Trimming at V came to 3 bases and at J to 6 bases, leaving 6 bases not matched to a gene. This CDR3 region has 15 residues. Germline V gene data show CDR1 as GTSNPN and CDR2 as SVGIG (reference sequence). The CDR3 here is CAWRTGLAGLNEQFF. Here the CDR3 DNA reads TGTGCCTGGAGAACCGGACTAGCGGGACTCAATGAGCAGTTCTTC.

V usage is TRBV5-6 and J usage is TRBJ1-2; D may be TRBD1 (5 bases). The length of the CDR3 is 13 residues. CDR1 and CDR2 (germline): SGHDT, YYEEEE. Trimming took off 4 bases at V and 3 bases at J, with 10 bases between the two ends. Here the CDR3 reads CASSIQVYYGYTF. DNA for the CDR3: TGTGCCAGCAGCATACAGGTTTACTATGGCTACACCTTC.

This clone was observed a handful of times. V and J are TRBV28 and TRBJ1-2; 8 bases fit TRBD1. The germline V gene encodes CDR1 MDHEN and CDR2 SYDVKM. The CDR3 is 14 amino acids. V gave up 9 bases and J gave up 7 bases; unmatched junction bases: 13. DNA of the CDR3: TGTGCCAGTCAGTTAACAGGGGGACTCTCTGGCTACACCTTC. Protein: CASQLTGGLSGYTF.

The gene calls are TRBV9 and TRBJ2-3; D is undetermined. The CDR3 totals 13 residues. The germline CDR1 and CDR2 sequences are SGDLS and YYNGEE. Trimming removed 0 bases from V and 2 bases from J, with 4 bases in between. CDR3 nucleotides: TGTGCCAGCAGCGTAGCAGACACAGATACGCAGTATTTT. The encoded protein is CASSVADTDTQYF.

The V and J genes are TRBV19 and TRBJ2-1; 8 positions match TRBD2. V shed 6 bases, J shed 13 bases, and the junction held 14 bases outside the gene matches. CDR1 is LNHDA and CDR2 is SQIVND in the germline V gene (reference sequence). The CDR3 contains 14 residues. CDR3 protein: CASRGSSSGTSQFF. The CDR3 DNA follows: TGTGCCAGTAGAGGATCGTCCTCCGGGACTAGTCAGTTCTTC.

This chain uses TRBV6-2 or TRBV6-3 with TRBJ1-1; D perhaps matches TRBD1 (6 bases). Trimming took off 5 bases at V and 9 bases at J, with 22 bases between the two ends. This CDR3 region has 15 residues. Germline loops: CDR1 MNHEY, CDR2 SVGEGT. CDR3 DNA sequence: TGTGCCAGCAGTGACCGGACAGTTTCGTCGGAAAAAGCTTTCTTT. Protein product: CASSDRTVSSEKAFF.

The chain has TRBV6-5 and TRBJ2-2, with D perhaps matching TRBD1 (5 bases). The CDR3 totals 13 residues. In germline, CDR1 is MNHEY, CDR2 SVGAGI. The ends were cut back, 5 bases at V and 4 bases at J, with 8 bases in the middle. Written as DNA, the CDR3 is TGTGCCAGCAGTCAGGGCAGCACCGGGGAGCTGTTTTTT. Protein product: CASSQGSTGELFF.

J is TRBJ2-1 and V is TRBV7-2; TRBD2 matches at 8 bases. The germline gives CDR1 SGHTA, CDR2 FQGNSA. V shed 3 bases, J shed 8 bases, and the junction held 9 bases outside the gene matches. The CDR3 consists of 15 residues. The CDR3 reads CASSLTLAGRDEQFF. CDR3 nucleotide sequence: TGTGCCAGCAGCTTGACATTAGCGGGGCGGGATGAGCAGTTCTTC.

CDR3 in DNA: TGTGCCAGCTCACCGGACAGGGCTGAACGTGGCTACACCTTC. It is translated as CASSPDRAERGYTF. The V gene is TRBV18, the J gene TRBJ1-2, with 8 bases that match TRBD1. The CDR3 runs 14 residues. In germline, CDR1 is KGHSH, CDR2 LQKENI. V trimming: 3 bases; J trimming: 7 bases; junction bases outside the gene matches: 7. Looking up the rest from reference TRBV18 and TRBJ1-2 gives the full variable domain: NAGVMQNPRHLVRRRGQEARLRCSPMKGHSHVYWYRQLPEEGLKFMVYLQKENIIDESGMPKERFSAEFPKEGPSILRIQQVVRGDSAAYFCASSPDRAERGYTFGSGTRLTVV.